Sequencing of this TCR beta chain was carried out in a study of blood T cell repertoires in COVID-19. Study details: From the United States, Italy and Spain came samples of acute and convalescent COVID-19. PBMCs, B-cell-depleted T cells, or T cells were the source of the cDNA or gDNA that made up the material.

Profiling relied on immunoSEQ multiplex PCR, and the TCRdb table lists in-frame clones only, not all of them. The profile shows approximately 130,000 clones, about four fifths of them singletons. Trimming pared 1 base from V and 4 bases from J, leaving 10 bases between. This CDR3 has 15 amino acids. Germline V lookup: CDR1 LGHNA, CDR2 YNFKEQ. This chain connects TRBV4-2 to TRBJ1-4; D is possibly TRBD1 (6 bases). This sequence originates from a man aged 35-49 years with active or convalescent COVID-19. The sequencing sample was made of peripheral blood. The chain's CDR3 is CASSQATGFNEKLFF. For the CDR3, the DNA is TGTGCCAGCAGCCAAGCGACAGGATTTAATGAAAAACTGTTTTTT.